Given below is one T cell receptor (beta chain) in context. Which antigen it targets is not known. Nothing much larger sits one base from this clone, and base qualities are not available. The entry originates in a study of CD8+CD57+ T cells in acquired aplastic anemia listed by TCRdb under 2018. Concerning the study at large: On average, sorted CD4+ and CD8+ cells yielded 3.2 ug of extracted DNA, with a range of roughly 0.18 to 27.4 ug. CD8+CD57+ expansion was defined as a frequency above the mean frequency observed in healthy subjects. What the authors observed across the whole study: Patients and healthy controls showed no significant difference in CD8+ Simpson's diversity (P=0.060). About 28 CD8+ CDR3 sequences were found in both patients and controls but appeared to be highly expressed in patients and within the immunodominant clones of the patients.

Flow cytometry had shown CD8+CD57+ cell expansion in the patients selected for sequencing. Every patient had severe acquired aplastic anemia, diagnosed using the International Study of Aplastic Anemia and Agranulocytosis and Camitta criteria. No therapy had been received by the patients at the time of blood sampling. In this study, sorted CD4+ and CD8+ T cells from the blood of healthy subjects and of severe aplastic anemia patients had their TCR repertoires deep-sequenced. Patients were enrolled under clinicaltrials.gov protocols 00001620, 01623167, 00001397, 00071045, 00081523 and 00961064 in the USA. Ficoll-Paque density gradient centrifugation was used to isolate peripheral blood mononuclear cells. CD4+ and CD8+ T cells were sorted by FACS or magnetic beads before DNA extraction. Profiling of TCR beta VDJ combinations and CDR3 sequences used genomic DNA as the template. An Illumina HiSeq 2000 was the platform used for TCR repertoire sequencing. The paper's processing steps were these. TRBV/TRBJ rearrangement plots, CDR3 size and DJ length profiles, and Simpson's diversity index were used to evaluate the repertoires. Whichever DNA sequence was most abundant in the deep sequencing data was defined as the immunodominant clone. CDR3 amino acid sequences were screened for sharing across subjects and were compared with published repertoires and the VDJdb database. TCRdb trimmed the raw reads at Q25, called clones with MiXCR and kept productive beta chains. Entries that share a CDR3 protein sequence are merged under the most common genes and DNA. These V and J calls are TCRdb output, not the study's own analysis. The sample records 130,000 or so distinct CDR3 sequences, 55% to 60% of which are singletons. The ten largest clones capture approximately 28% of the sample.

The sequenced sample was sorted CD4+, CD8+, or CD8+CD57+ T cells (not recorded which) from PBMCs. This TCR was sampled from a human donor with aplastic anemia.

The bases are TGTGCCAGCAGCTCCCAGGGGGCTCAGCCCCAGCATTTT. The resulting protein is CASSSQGAQPQHF. The chain joins TRBV7-2 to TRBJ1-5, and 8 bases in between align with TRBD1. The CDR3 starts with the cysteine, ends with the phenylalanine, and has 13 residues. Here the CDR3 DNA is all that survives: 39 bases in frame from base 1. From the germline V gene, CDR1 is SGHTA and CDR2 is FQGNSA. Unmatched junction bases come to 2, with V trimmed by 4 bases and J by 6 bases.